The 24 T cell receptor beta chains below all came from one sample that was sequenced in a study of T cells in Graves' hyperthyroidism and ophthalmopathy. TCR beta CDR3 regions were amplified from RNA transcripts. First-round RT-PCR of the TCR CDR3 relied on the HTBI primer set. Via MiXCR, TCRdb re-called the multiplex PCR reads, giving one row per CDR3 protein. The sample has some 560,000 distinct CDR3 sequences, 11% to 15% seen once; the top ten hold around 14%. Sequencing input: blood. The source of these receptors is a woman in her thirties or forties with Graves' hyperthyroidism.

This clonotype was seen only a few times. The chain combines TRBV19 with TRBJ2-1; TRBD2 matches at 8 bases. Germline V gene lookup returns CDR1 LNHDA and CDR2 SQIVND (reference sequence). Trimming cost V 2 bases and J 4 bases; bases outside gene matches: 7. There are 16 residues in the CDR3. Written as DNA, the CDR3 is TGTGCCAGTAGTATAACTAAAACTAGCGGTTACAATGAGCAGTTCTTC. Its translation: CASSITKTSGYNEQFF.

This clonotype came up many times. The V and J genes are TRBV6-1 and TRBJ1-2; 12 bases align to TRBD1. J was trimmed by 3 bases and V by 4 bases; bases with no gene match: 9. The V gene's germline CDR1 is MNHNS and CDR2 SASEGT. This CDR3 region has 17 residues. CDR3 sequence: CASSARDRGRWDYGYTF. The CDR3 DNA reads as TGTGCCAGCAGTGCAAGGGACAGGGGGCGGTGGGACTATGGCTACACCTTC.

This clonotype was recorded many times. The chain employs TRBV27 and TRBJ1-2; 11 positions agree with TRBD1. Germline values: CDR1 MNHEY, CDR2 SMNVEV (reference sequence). This CDR3 spans 14 amino acids. The junction had 4 bases not matched to a gene; V was cut back by 10 bases and J by 0 bases. CDR3 region: CATKGQGANYGYTF. Written as DNA, the CDR3 is TGTGCCACAAAGGGACAGGGGGCTAACTATGGCTACACCTTC.

This clonotype was seen only a few times. This rearrangement joins TRBV7-9 to TRBJ2-5; D call uncertain. V shed 3 bases and J shed 1 base, with 9 bases lying between them. The CDR3 sequence is 14 residues long. Germline V gives CDR1 SEHNR, CDR2 FQNEAQ (reference sequence). DNA for the CDR3: TGTGCCAGCAGCTTGTTCCAGGCCCAAGAGACCCAGTACTTC. This translates into CASSLFQAQETQYF.

This clonotype has only a few counts. The chain links TRBV28 to TRBJ1-1; TRBD1 matches at 9 bases. The length of the CDR3 is 13 residues. Germline-derived CDR1 and CDR2 are MDHEN and SYDVKM. V dropped 2 bases and J dropped 11; count of bases not matched to a gene: 6. CDR3 in DNA: TGTGCCAGCAGTTTAGGGGGACAGGGTGAGGCTTTCTTT. This gives the protein CASSLGGQGEAFF.

A remark on this clonotype: A clone one base away is much larger, so this may be a read error. J is TRBJ2-5 and V is TRBV7-6; tentative D call: TRBD1 (6 bases). The V gene's germline CDR1 is SGHVS and CDR2 FNYEAQ. The CDR3 is made up of 16 amino acids. CDR3 sequence: CVSSSPGAAYEETQYF. The CDR3 DNA reads TGTGTCAGCAGCTCCCCAGGGGCGGCCTACGAAGAGACCCAGTACTTC.

This clonotype was seen a handful of times. The chain carries TRBV25-1 and TRBJ1-2, with 7 bases matching TRBD1. CDR3 length: 15 amino acids. The ends lost 3 bases at V and 4 bases at J; junction bases unmatched: 8. Germline assignment: CDR1 MGHDK and CDR2 SYGVNS. The CDR3 is CASSDLGQTFYGYTF. The CDR3 DNA sequence: TGTGCCAGCAGTGATCTGGGACAGACCTTCTATGGCTACACCTTC.

This clonotype was observed many times. V and J are TRBV5-1 and TRBJ2-4, with TRBD1 matching 8 bases. The CDR3 runs 16 residues. In germline, CDR1 is SGHRS, CDR2 YFSETQ. Trimming removed 3 bases from V and 6 bases from J; junction bases left unmatched: 11. CDR3 protein: CASSYLGPGQANIQYF. CDR3 bases: TGCGCCAGCAGCTACCTAGGCCCGGGACAGGCAAACATTCAGTACTTC.

This clonotype was counted between two and nine times. This chain joins TRBV9 and TRBJ2-5, with D unresolved. The CDR3 has 13 amino acids. Trimming cost V 0 bases and J 5 bases, with 8 bases left between them. Germline values: CDR1 SGDLS, CDR2 YYNGEE. DNA for the CDR3: TGTGCCAGCAGCGTAGCTAGTGAGGAGACCCAGTACTTC. Translated, it gives CASSVASEETQYF.

Only a few counts were recorded for this clonotype. Mismatch with germline at one junction end may stem from a read error. The J gene is TRBJ2-1, the V gene TRBV29-1; D is possibly TRBD2 (7 bases). The CDR3 loop spans 13 amino acids. The germline CDR1 and CDR2 sequences are SQVTM and ANQGSEA. The chain's CDR3 is CSAEGGGWDEQFF. CDR3 bases: TGCAGCGCTGAAGGGGGAGGGTGGGATGAGCAGTTCTTC.

The rearrangement uses TRBV18 and TRBJ2-7, with D perhaps TRBD1 (7 bases). Trimming took 5 bases from V and 7 from J, leaving 18 bases between them. This CDR3 comprises 14 residues. Germline CDR1 KGHSH, CDR2 LQKENI. CDR3 sequence reads: CASSSQGEVVEQYF. CDR3 in DNA: TGTGCCAGCTCATCTCAGGGGGAGGTTGTAGAGCAGTACTTC.

The chain links TRBV20-1 to TRBJ1-2, with TRBD1 matching over 9 bases. Germline V gene lookup returns CDR1 DFQATT and CDR2 SNEGSKA (reference sequence). J gave up 7 bases and V 5 bases, and 2 bases lay outside the gene matches. The CDR3 extends over 11 amino acids. CDR3 DNA sequence: TGCAGTGCTTGGACAGGGGTTGGCTACACCTTC. Its protein is CSAWTGVGYTF.

This clonotype has a count of ten or more. V and J are TRBV7-2 and TRBJ2-7; 8 bases match TRBD2. The CDR3 spans 14 residues. V lost 4 bases, J lost 5 bases, and 7 bases stayed unmatched. Germline V CDR1 and CDR2: SGHTA, FQGNSA. DNA of the CDR3: TGTGCCAGCAGCTGGGGACTAGTTCAACACGAGCAGTACTTC. Protein sequence: CASSWGLVQHEQYF.

This clonotype was observed at least ten times. The chain combines TRBV20-1 with TRBJ2-1; 8 bases are shared with TRBD2. CDR1 DFQATT and CDR2 SNEGSKA come from the germline V gene (reference sequence). V lost 8 bases and J lost 8; bases outside the gene matches: 11. This CDR3 comprises 13 residues. CDR3 sequence reads: CSWRGTRRDEQFF. In DNA form, the CDR3 reads TGCAGTTGGAGGGGGACTAGGAGGGATGAGCAGTTCTTC.

This clonotype was counted at least ten times. The DNA is left out, because the CDR3 cannot be placed on it with certainty; the CDR3 is given as TCRdb lists it. CDR3 in amino acids: CAWSVRRADNSPLHF. The rearrangement joins TRBV30 to TRBJ1-6. The CDR3 extends over 15 residues, inclusive of both ends. Germline V lookup: CDR1 GTSNPN, CDR2 SVGIG (reference sequence).

The chain recombines TRBV28 with TRBJ2-7, with D perhaps given as TRBD1 or TRBD2 (7 bases each). From germline, CDR1 is MDHEN and CDR2 SYDVKM. The CDR3 has 13 amino acids. V lost 2 bases, J lost 6 bases, and 11 bases lay in between. The CDR3 region is CASSLRGDSEQYF. In nucleotides, the CDR3 is TGTGCCAGCAGTTTACGGGGGGACAGCGAGCAGTACTTC.

The chain carries TRBV6-1 and TRBJ2-1; D is uncertain. Germline CDR1 MNHNS, CDR2 SASEGT. This CDR3 region has 13 residues. V lost 7 bases and J 4 bases, leaving 11 bases between the germline ends. CDR3 in amino acids: CASNVGRYNEQFF. DNA for the CDR3: TGTGCCAGCAATGTAGGGCGTTACAATGAGCAGTTCTTC.

In this sample, this clonotype turned up many times. This chain links TRBV11-2 with TRBJ2-1, with D unclear. Trimming took 0 bases from V and 10 from J, leaving 25 bases between them. CDR1 is SGHAT, CDR2 FQNNGV, per germline. The CDR3 runs 18 residues. CDR3 amino acids: CASSLDRSATREVGEQFF. The CDR3 nucleotides read TGTGCCAGCAGCTTAGATAGGTCGGCTACCCGCGAGGTGGGGGAGCAGTTCTTC.

The gene calls are TRBV6-5 and TRBJ2-6; TRBD1 might be the D (6 bases). The CDR3 length is 17 residues. Germline V gene data show CDR1 as MNHEY and CDR2 as SVGAGI. Trimming shortened V by 8 bases and J by 1 base, and 18 bases separated the two germline ends. The CDR3 protein is CASGYRERISGANVLTF. The CDR3 coding sequence is TGTGCCAGCGGATACAGGGAAAGGATTTCTGGGGCCAACGTCCTGACTTTC.

V gene TRBV7-9 combines with J gene TRBJ1-1, with unresolved D. The germline gives CDR1 SEHNR, CDR2 FQNEAQ (reference sequence). This CDR3 region has 13 residues. Trimming pared 7 bases from V and 1 base from J, leaving 10 bases between. The CDR3, as DNA: TGTGCCAGCAACCTCCCAGGGAACACTGAAGCTTTCTTT. It yields the protein CASNLPGNTEAFF.

This clonotype was counted at least ten times. This chain connects TRBV30 to TRBJ2-5, with D uncertain. The CDR3 contains 12 residues. Germline V CDR1 and CDR2: GTSNPN, SVGIG (reference sequence). V was trimmed by 4 bases and J by 5 bases, leaving 11 bases between them. The CDR3 is CAWTGTGETQYF. The CDR3 nucleotides are TGTGCCTGGACCGGAACGGGTGAGACCCAGTACTTC. The variable domain in full, completed from reference TRBV30 and TRBJ2-5, reads SQTIHQWPATLVQPVGSPLSLECTVEGTSNPNLYWYRQAAGRGLQLLFYSVGIGQISSEVPQNLSASRPQDRQFILSSKKLLLSDSGFYLCAWTGTGETQYFGPGTRLLVL.

This clonotype was observed at least ten times. The chain has TRBV27 and TRBJ2-1; D unresolved. CDR1 and CDR2 from the germline V gene are MNHEY and SMNVEV (reference sequence). The CDR3 consists of 13 residues. V gave up 2 bases and J gave up 6 bases, with 8 bases separating them. CDR3 coding DNA: TGTGCCAGCAGTTTACCCTCCCTCAATGAGCAGTTCTTC. Its translation: CASSLPSLNEQFF.

This clonotype was seen ten or more times. This chain uses TRBV12-3 or TRBV12-4 with TRBJ2-7; D is undetermined. The ends were cut back, 2 bases at V and 6 bases at J, with 14 bases in the middle. The CDR3 loop spans 14 amino acids. CDR3 region: CASSLNSPSGEQYF. In DNA, the CDR3 is TGTGCCAGCAGTTTAAACAGCCCCTCCGGCGAGCAGTACTTC.

This clonotype has at least ten counts. The genes are TRBV11-2 and TRBJ1-6; 10 bases match TRBD1. The CDR3 covers 16 residues. Germline CDR1 reads SGHAT; CDR2 reads FQNNGV. V trimming: 3 bases; J trimming: 9 bases; junction bases outside the gene matches: 8. The CDR3 reads CASSLGRGQGSSPLHF. In nucleotides, the CDR3 is TGTGCCAGCAGCTTGGGACGGGGACAGGGGAGTTCACCCCTCCACTTT.